Given below is one TCR beta chain in context. The data originate from a study of blood T cell repertoires in COVID-19. Across the study: Samples representing acute and convalescent COVID-19 were sourced from the United States, Italy and Spain.

Enrolled through a virtual design, the participants were between 18 and 89 years of age and came from 24 US areas. People in the exposed group encountered a COVID-19 case within 2 weeks before entering the study. The CDR3 spans 16 residues. V dropped 5 bases and J dropped 0 bases, with 14 bases sitting between them. Germline CDR1 MNHEY, CDR2 SMNVEV (reference sequence). In the authors' methods: Nucleated cell number was recorded as an estimate derived from reference gene primer amplification. Method: immunoSEQ multiplex PCR; TCRdb's copy keeps in-frame clones and lacks some. That table gives V, J and clone size, and the DNA gave D and trimming. The repertoire holds about 200,000 clones, with about four fifths as singletons.

This clonotype was obtained from a woman aged 50 to 60 who had been exposed to COVID-19. The chain carries TRBV27 and TRBJ1-3; D uncertain. Sample: PBMCs or T cells enriched from blood (not recorded which). CDR3 DNA sequence: TGTGCCAGCAGTCCACTAAACTCCTACTCTGGAAACACCATATATTTT. Protein: CASSPLNSYSGNTIYF.